The source of this T cell receptor beta chain is a study of blood T cell repertoires in COVID-19. This clone was picked up a small number of times. Original handling: Estimates of nucleated cell counts were drawn from the amplification of reference gene primers. Data came from immunoSEQ multiplex PCR; TCRdb stores just in-frame clones and leaves some out. That table gives V, J and clone size, and the DNA gave D and trimming. Found here are some 160,000 clones, 79% of them singletons; the top ten hold 15% to 20%. CDR1 is SGHDT, CDR2 YYEEEE, per germline. The V gene lost 0 bases and the J gene lost 4 bases, with 8 bases spanning the gap. The CDR3 covers 14 residues. Those who participated ranged in age from roughly 18 to 90 years and resided in under 25 US areas. Self-reported history from a screening survey and questionnaire set each donor's cohort.

The TCR was taken from a woman aged 70-85 years in a cohort exposed to, infected with or recovered from COVID-19 (not recorded which). The sequenced sample was PBMCs or T cells enriched from blood (not recorded which). This rearrangement joins TRBV5-6 to TRBJ2-1, with D uncertain. The CDR3 is CASSLAQSYNEQFF. CDR3 sequence (DNA): TGTGCCAGCAGCTTGGCACAGTCGTACAATGAGCAGTTCTTC.